These T cell receptor beta chains were read from a single sample in a study of cytomegalovirus exposure and HLA in healthy donors. Sequencing was performed with immunoSEQ multiplex PCR; in TCRdb, only in-frame clones are kept and a portion is missing. The sample lists some 90,000 clones; over 60% were seen once. The sample was PBMCs. Receptors were obtained from a man aged 25 to 45 in good health and CMV-seropositive. Each CDR3 is given with its conserved first and last residue. D genes are given only for firm matches. Not every row has a clone size; where given, it reads once, few, many or a size class.

cdr3_nt | cdr3_aa | j_call | clone_size | v_call | d_call
TGTGCCAGCAGTGACAGGGCATCGACGGAGACCCAGTACTTC | CASSDRASTETQYF | TRBJ2-5 | NA | TRBV6-1 | NA
TGTGCCAGCAGGGCGAGCACAGGGGGCGCCTGGTATGGCTACACCTTC | CASRASTGGAWYGYTF | TRBJ1-2 | NA | TRBV5-6 | TRBD1
TGTGCCAGTAGTATAAGGCAGGGTAACAATCAGCCCCAGCATTTT | CASSIRQGNNQPQHF | TRBJ1-5 | NA | TRBV19 | NA
TGTGCCAGCAGCTCCGGGACTGTACTCACAGATACGCAGTATTTT | CASSSGTVLTDTQYF | TRBJ2-3 | few | TRBV9 | NA
TGTGCCAGCAGCTTAACTGTTTCAGGGAATGGCTACACCTTC | CASSLTVSGNGYTF | TRBJ1-2 | NA | TRBV7-3 | NA
TGTGCCAGTAGTTTGTCAGGTCTCTCCTACGAGCAGTACTTC | CASSLSGLSYEQYF | TRBJ2-7 | NA | TRBV19 | NA
TGTGCCAGTAGTTCACTAGCGGGAGGGCCCTACGAGCAGTACTTC | CASSSLAGGPYEQYF | TRBJ2-7 | NA | TRBV19 | TRBD2
TGCGCCAGCAGCTTGGACAGAAACACTGAAGCTTTCTTT | CASSLDRNTEAFF | TRBJ1-1 | NA | TRBV5-1 | NA
TGTGCCAGCAGTGACCCCGGGACATCCAACTATGGCTACACCTTC | CASSDPGTSNYGYTF | TRBJ1-2 | NA | TRBV25-1 | NA
TGTGCCAGCAGTTCAGGGGGTAGCGGGAGAGATGAGCAGTTCTTC | CASSSGGSGRDEQFF | TRBJ2-1 | NA | TRBV27 | TRBD2
TGTGCCAGCAGGGCGGGAGGTCCCTCCAATGAGCAGTTCTTC | CASRAGGPSNEQFF | TRBJ2-1 | NA | TRBV9 | TRBD2
TGTGCCAGCAGCTTAGGACAGGGAAGTTCTGAAGCTTTCTTT | CASSLGQGSSEAFF | TRBJ1-1 | NA | TRBV7-9 | TRBD1
TGTGCCAGCAGCGTAGAAAGCGGACTAGCGGGGGTGGAGACCCAGTACTTC | CASSVESGLAGVETQYF | TRBJ2-5 | NA | TRBV9 | TRBD2
TGTGCCAGCAGCCCCGGGACTAGCGGGTTTCGGGATGAGCAGTTCTTC | CASSPGTSGFRDEQFF | TRBJ2-1 | NA | TRBV9 | TRBD2
TGTGCCAGCAGCCTCGGGGACATTGACACCGGGGAGCTGTTTTTT | CASSLGDIDTGELFF | TRBJ2-2 | NA | TRBV7-8 | NA
TGTGCCAGCAGAGAGACAGCAGGAGAGACCCAGTACTTC | CASRETAGETQYF | TRBJ2-5 | NA | TRBV7-8 | NA
TGTGCCAGCAGTGAGGGGCGATACGAGCAGTACTTC | CASSEGRYEQYF | TRBJ2-7 | NA | TRBV6-1 | NA
TGTGCCAGCGTGGGGAGCTGGAGCAATCAGCCCCAGCATTTT | CASVGSWSNQPQHF | TRBJ1-5 | NA | TRBV6-1 | NA
TGTGCCACCAGCAGACCGGGACAGGGAGGAAATTTGTATCAGCCCCAGCATTTT | CATSRPGQGGNLYQPQHF | TRBJ1-5 | NA | TRBV15 | TRBD1
TGTGCCAGTAGTATCCCAGCGGGAGGGCCCTCAGATACGCAGTATTTT | CASSIPAGGPSDTQYF | TRBJ2-3 | NA | TRBV19 | TRBD2
TGCGCCAGCAGCTCCAGGACTAGCGGGAGTAACACCGGGGAGCTGTTTTTT | CASSSRTSGSNTGELFF | TRBJ2-2 | few | TRBV5-1 | TRBD2
TGCGCCGGGAGTAGAGGGAGAGACACTGAAGCTTTCTTT | CAGSRGRDTEAFF | TRBJ1-1 | NA | TRBV10-2 | NA
TGTGCCAGCAGCTTTGGGACAGGGCCTAACTATGGCTACACCTTC | CASSFGTGPNYGYTF | TRBJ1-2 | NA | TRBV11-1 | TRBD1
TGTGCCAGCAGCCGGTGGGACAGTGGCCATGGCTACACCTTC | CASSRWDSGHGYTF | TRBJ1-2 | NA | TRBV25-1 | TRBD1
TGTGCCAGCAGTTCACGGACGGGACTTAACACTGAAGCTTTCTTT | CASSSRTGLNTEAFF | TRBJ1-1 | NA | TRBV27 | NA
TGTGCCAGCAGTTTTACGGCCTACAATGAGCAGTTCTTC | CASSFTAYNEQFF | TRBJ2-1 | few | TRBV6-6 | NA
TGTGCCAGTAGTATCAGGGCTAATCAGCCCCAGCATTTT | CASSIRANQPQHF | TRBJ1-5 | NA | TRBV19 | NA
TGTGCCAGCAGCCTGGGACAGGGGGACGCTACGGTCTCCTACAATGAGCAGTTCTTC | CASSLGQGDATVSYNEQFF | TRBJ2-1 | NA | TRBV4-2 | TRBD1
TGTGCCAGCAGCTTAGGGGACAGCTACCCTCTAAGTTCACCCCTCCACTTT | CASSLGDSYPLSSPLHF | TRBJ1-6 | NA | TRBV7-9 | TRBD1
TGTGCCAGCAGATTGGGAGCTGGATTGGAGCCCCAGCATTTT | CASRLGAGLEPQHF | TRBJ1-5 | NA | TRBV2 | NA
TGTGCCAGCAGTGATCTAGATCCTTACGAGCAGTACTTC | CASSDLDPYEQYF | TRBJ2-7 | NA | TRBV25-1 | NA
TGTGCCAGTAGTATTGGTAGCGGGGGAGTGGAGACCCAGTACTTC | CASSIGSGGVETQYF | TRBJ2-5 | few | TRBV19 | TRBD2
TGTGCCAGCAGTATGGGAGTTCAGGGGTGGACACCCCTCCACTTT | CASSMGVQGWTPLHF | TRBJ1-6 | few | TRBV5-6 | NA
TGTGCCACCAGCTGGAGGTGGACAAACACCATATATTTT | CATSWRWTNTIYF | TRBJ1-3 | NA | TRBV15 | NA
TGTGCCAGCATCGCAGGGGCCGCTAATGAAAAACTGTTTTTT | CASIAGAANEKLFF | TRBJ1-4 | NA | TRBV6-6 | NA
TGTGCCAGCAGTTCGGGATGGACCCAGACCCAGTACTTC | CASSSGWTQTQYF | TRBJ2-5 | NA | TRBV28 | NA
TGTGCCAGCAGCCGTGGCCCAGGGGGCCGAACTGAAGCTTTCTTT | CASSRGPGGRTEAFF | TRBJ1-1 | few | TRBV27 | TRBD1
TGTGCCAGCAGTGAAGAACGGAGATACTCGGGCTACACCTTC | CASSEERRYSGYTF | TRBJ1-2 | NA | TRBV2 | NA
TGTGCCAGCAGCAAAGTGACAGGGAACACTGAAGCTTTCTTT | CASSKVTGNTEAFF | TRBJ1-1 | few | TRBV5-4 | NA
TGTGCCATCAGCGATACCGGACAGGGAAATCAGCCCCAGCATTTT | CAISDTGQGNQPQHF | TRBJ1-5 | many | TRBV10-3 | TRBD1
TGTGCCAGCAGCTTAGAGAGGACAGATACGCAGTATTTT | CASSLERTDTQYF | TRBJ2-3 | NA | TRBV7-2 | NA
TGTGCCAGCAGTGAAGGCGGGGGGGCCGGTACGCAGTATTTT | CASSEGGGAGTQYF | TRBJ2-3 | NA | TRBV6-4 | TRBD2
TGTGCCAGCACCTACTCTGGGGCCAACGTCCTGACTTTC | CASTYSGANVLTF | TRBJ2-6 | NA | TRBV6-5 | NA
TGTGCCAGCAGTTACTCCTCCCCTGGAAACACCATATATTTT | CASSYSSPGNTIYF | TRBJ1-3 | few | TRBV6-6 | NA
TGTGCCACCAGCAGGGGACAGGCCCTTATATCTAACTATGGCTACACCTTC | CATSRGQALISNYGYTF | TRBJ1-2 | NA | TRBV15 | TRBD1
TGTGCCAGTAGTACACTTGGAGGGATTGGGGCCAACGTCCTGACTTTC | CASSTLGGIGANVLTF | TRBJ2-6 | NA | TRBV19 | NA
TGTGCCAGTAGTATTTCCCCGACACCCCAGGGCAATCAGCCCCAGCATTTT | CASSISPTPQGNQPQHF | TRBJ1-5 | NA | TRBV19 | NA
TGCGCCAGCAGCCTCTCCCGGGACAGGGGTGGCTATGGCTACACCTTC | CASSLSRDRGGYGYTF | TRBJ1-2 | NA | TRBV4-1 | TRBD1
TGTGCCAGCAGTTTCGTCGGGGGAGCGGGGAGGCAAGCTTTCTTT | CASSFVGGAGRQAFF | TRBJ1-1 | NA | TRBV27 | NA
TGTGCCAGCAGTTCGGGCAGGGCGACTTCTGGCTACACCTTC | CASSSGRATSGYTF | TRBJ1-2 | few | TRBV28 | NA
TGTGCCAGCAGCCAAGAAGGAGCGGGAGTAACCTTCCCCGGGGAGCTGTTTTTT | CASSQEGAGVTFPGELFF | TRBJ2-2 | NA | TRBV4-2 | TRBD2
TGTGCCAGCAGCTCCCAGGGGAACACTGAAGCTTTCTTT | CASSSQGNTEAFF | TRBJ1-1 | NA | TRBV7-2 | NA
TGTGCCAGCAGTGCCGACAGGGCGCTTCGCGAGCAGTACTTC | CASSADRALREQYF | TRBJ2-7 | NA | TRBV28 | TRBD1
TGCGCCAGCAGCCAAGATCGGGCAGGGGCCAAAAACATTCAGTACTTC | CASSQDRAGAKNIQYF | TRBJ2-4 | NA | TRBV4-1 | NA
TGTGCCAGCAGCTTAGGGACTAGCCTGAGCTCCTACAATGAGCAGTTCTTC | CASSLGTSLSSYNEQFF | TRBJ2-1 | NA | TRBV7-8 | TRBD2
TGTGCCAGCAGAGTGACAGGGGTTGGTCAGCCCCAGCATTTT | CASRVTGVGQPQHF | TRBJ1-5 | NA | TRBV6-6 | TRBD1
TGTGCCAGCAGTGGGGCAGTTAGCAATCAGCCCCAGCATTTT | CASSGAVSNQPQHF | TRBJ1-5 | NA | TRBV2 | NA
TGCGCCAGCAGCTTAGAGGGCCGGAACACTGAAGCTTTCTTT | CASSLEGRNTEAFF | TRBJ1-1 | NA | TRBV5-1 | NA
TGCGCCAGCAGTCTATGTCGCCGACTTTCCTACGAGCAGTACTTC | CASSLCRRLSYEQYF | TRBJ2-7 | once | TRBV23-1 | NA
TGTGCCAGCAGCTTAGAAGGGGACACCGGGGAGCTGTTTTTT | CASSLEGDTGELFF | TRBJ2-2 | NA | TRBV7-3 | NA